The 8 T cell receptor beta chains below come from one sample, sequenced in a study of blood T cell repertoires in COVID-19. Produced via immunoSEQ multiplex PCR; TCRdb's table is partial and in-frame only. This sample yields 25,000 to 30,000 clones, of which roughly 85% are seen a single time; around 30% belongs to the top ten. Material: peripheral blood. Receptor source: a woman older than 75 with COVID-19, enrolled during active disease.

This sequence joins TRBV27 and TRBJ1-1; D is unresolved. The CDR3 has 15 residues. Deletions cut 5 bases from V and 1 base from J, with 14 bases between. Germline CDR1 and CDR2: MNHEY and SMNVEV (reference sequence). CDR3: CASSPWGGQNTEAFF. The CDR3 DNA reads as TGTGCCAGCAGTCCCTGGGGAGGCCAGAACACTGAAGCTTTCTTT.

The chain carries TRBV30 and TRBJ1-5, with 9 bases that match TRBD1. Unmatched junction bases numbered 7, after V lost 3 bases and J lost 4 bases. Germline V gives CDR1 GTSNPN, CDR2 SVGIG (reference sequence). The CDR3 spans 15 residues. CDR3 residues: CAWSYPGTGNQPQHF. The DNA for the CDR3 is TGTGCCTGGAGCTACCCCGGGACAGGGAATCAGCCCCAGCATTTT.

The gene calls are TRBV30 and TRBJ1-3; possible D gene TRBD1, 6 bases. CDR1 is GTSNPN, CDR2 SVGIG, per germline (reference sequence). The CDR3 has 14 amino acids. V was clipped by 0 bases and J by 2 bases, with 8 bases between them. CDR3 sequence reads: CAWSVQGPGNTIYF. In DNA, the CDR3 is TGTGCCTGGAGTGTACAGGGCCCTGGAAACACCATATATTTT.

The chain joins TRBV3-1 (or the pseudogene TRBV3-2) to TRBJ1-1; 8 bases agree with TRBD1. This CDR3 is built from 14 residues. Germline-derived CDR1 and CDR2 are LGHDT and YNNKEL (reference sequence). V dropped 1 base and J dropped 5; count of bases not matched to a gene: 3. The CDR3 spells CASSQGQGRTEAFF. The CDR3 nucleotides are TGTGCCAGCAGCCAAGGACAGGGGAGGACTGAAGCTTTCTTT.

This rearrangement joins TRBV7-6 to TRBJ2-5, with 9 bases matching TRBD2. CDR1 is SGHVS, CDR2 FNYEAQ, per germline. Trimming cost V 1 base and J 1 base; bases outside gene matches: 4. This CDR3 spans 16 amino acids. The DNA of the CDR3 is TGTGCCAGCAGCTTAGGGGTAGCGGGGGCCCAAGAGACCCAGTACTTC. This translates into CASSLGVAGAQETQYF.

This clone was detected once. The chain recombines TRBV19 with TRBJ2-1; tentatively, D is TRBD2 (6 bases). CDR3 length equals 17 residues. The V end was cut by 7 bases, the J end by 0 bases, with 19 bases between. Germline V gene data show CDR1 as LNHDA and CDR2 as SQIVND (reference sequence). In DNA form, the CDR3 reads TGTGCCAGTAAACTCTCGGGACGGGGGAGCTCCTACAATGAGCAGTTCTTC. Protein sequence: CASKLSGRGSSYNEQFF.

CDR3 in DNA: TGTGCCAGCACCCCAAGACAGGGCGCCGGGGAGCTGTTTTTT. Its protein is CASTPRQGAGELFF. The J gene is TRBJ2-2, the V gene TRBV27; 7 bases are a match to TRBD1. The CDR3 runs to 14 residues. J was trimmed by 6 bases and V by 7 bases; bases with no gene match: 8. Germline CDR1 MNHEY, CDR2 SMNVEV (reference sequence).

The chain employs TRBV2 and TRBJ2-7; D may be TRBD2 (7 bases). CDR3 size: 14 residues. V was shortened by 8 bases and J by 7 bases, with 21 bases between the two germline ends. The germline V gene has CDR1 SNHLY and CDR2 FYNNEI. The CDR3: CASLASAGAGEQYF. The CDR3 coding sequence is TGTGCCAGCTTAGCCTCTGCGGGGGCAGGTGAGCAGTACTTC. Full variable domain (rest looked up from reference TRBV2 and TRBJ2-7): EPEVTQTPSHQVTQMGQEVILRCVPISNHLYFYWYRQILGQKVEFLVSFYNNEISEKSEIFDDQFSVERPDGSNFTLKIRSTKLEDSAMYFCASLASAGAGEQYFGPGTRLTVT.